These 6 T cell receptor beta chains came from one sample sequenced in a study of T cells in Graves' hyperthyroidism and ophthalmopathy. Amplification targeted TCR beta CDR3 regions from RNA transcripts. HTBI primers were the set used in a first-round RT-PCR of the TCR CDR3. MiXCR was run by TCRdb on the multiplex PCR reads, yielding one entry per CDR3 protein. The sample has over 500,000 distinct CDR3 sequences, about 15% seen once. Sequenced: blood. The receptors were sampled from a woman younger than 35 with Graves' ophthalmopathy.

This clonotype has a count of ten or more. This rearrangement joins TRBV27 to TRBJ1-2; 7 bases line up with TRBD1. The length of the CDR3 is 17 residues. After removal of 0 bases from V and 6 bases from J, the junction contained 13 bases not matched to a gene. The germline CDR1 and CDR2 sequences are MNHEY and SMNVEV (reference sequence). CDR3: CASSLSIIKGGEDGYTF. In nucleotides, the CDR3 is TGTGCCAGCAGTTTATCGATTATAAAAGGGGGCGAGGATGGCTACACCTTC.

This clonotype was recorded many times. V gene TRBV28 combines with J gene TRBJ1-1; perhaps TRBD1 as D (5 bases). Germline V gives CDR1 MDHEN, CDR2 SYDVKM. CDR3 length: 12 residues. Trimming pared 2 bases from V and 10 bases from J, leaving 11 bases between. DNA for the CDR3: TGTGCCAGCAGTTTAGGGCAGGGCCGAGCTTTCTTT. This codes for CASSLGQGRAFF.

V gene TRBV20-1 combines with J gene TRBJ2-7; 8 positions match TRBD2. The CDR3 runs 15 residues. Trimming took 7 bases from V and 0 from J; bases not matched to a gene: 11. Germline V gene data show CDR1 as DFQATT and CDR2 as SNEGSKA (reference sequence). Here the CDR3 reads CSDSAGGPLSYEQYF. In DNA form, the CDR3 reads TGCAGTGACTCGGCGGGAGGTCCCCTCTCCTACGAGCAGTACTTC.

This clonotype appeared many times. CDR3 coding DNA: TGTGCCAGCAGTGAAGTGAGGGAGACCCGCTACGAGCAGTACTTC. Residues: CASSEVRETRYEQYF. The gene calls are TRBV6-1 and TRBJ2-7; the D gene is possibly TRBD2 (5 bases). V dropped 1 base and J dropped 3 bases, with 13 bases sitting between them. CDR3 size: 15 residues. Germline lookup yields CDR1 MNHNS and CDR2 SASEGT.

The rearrangement uses TRBV30 and TRBJ2-4, with D perhaps TRBD2 (5 bases). The V and J ends lost 0 bases and 3 bases respectively, with 9 bases between them. CDR1 and CDR2 from the germline V gene are GTSNPN and SVGIG (reference sequence). The CDR3 spans 14 residues. The CDR3 DNA sequence: TGTGCCTGGAGTGTCCCCGGGGTCAAAAACATTCAGTACTTC. It translates to CAWSVPGVKNIQYF.

The sample holds a few counts of this clonotype. The CDR3 spells CSVAGQGVGLASNEQFF. Here the CDR3 DNA reads TGCAGCGTGGCCGGACAGGGGGTGGGACTAGCGTCGAATGAGCAGTTCTTC. The chain is built from TRBV29-1 and TRBJ2-1; D tentatively fits TRBD1 or TRBD2 (10 bases each). Trimming left V 6 bases short and J 7 bases short, with 28 bases between. The CDR3 consists of 17 residues. CDR1 is SQVTM and CDR2 is ANQGSEA in the germline V gene.